These T cell receptor beta chains were read from a single sample in a study of blood T cell repertoires in COVID-19. This table comes from immunoSEQ multiplex PCR, and its TCRdb copy is limited to in-frame clones, with some not included. The sample contains fewer than 250,000 clones, around 85% of which appear only once. The sequenced sample was peripheral blood. All receptors come from a woman aged 60 to 75 with active or convalescent COVID-19. Each CDR3 is given without its conserved first and last residue. Fields, in order: V gene, D gene, CDR3 protein. The D gene is left open where the match is weak.

TRBV12-3/TRBV12-4 . ASTFSNQPQH
TRBV5-1 . ASSSLRGSYNEQF
TRBV24-1 . ATSDGGGRTQPQH
TRBV7-9 . ASSLWRDPSADTQY
TRBV5-1 TRBD2 ASSSTRGGYNEQF
TRBV7-9 . ASSLQFGSNTQY
TRBV15 . ATSREWPGSSYNEQF
TRBV5-6 . ASSRGGNQPQH
TRBV28 . ASSTQGALNGYT
TRBV6-5 TRBD1 ASQKQGANSPLH
TRBV30 TRBD1 AWGQGAGGNTIY
TRBV4-1 TRBD1 ASSQTRGGQGGPLH
TRBV30 TRBD2 AWSVGAGFYEQY
TRBV11-2 . ASSSLFVSGSGGYT
TRBV4-1 TRBD1 ASSQNRGQSEAF